The following is a T cell receptor (beta chain) sequence with its context. Its antigen specificity is not known. Base qualities are not at hand, and no much larger clone is one base apart. The immunoSEQ Assay, a bias-controlled multiplex PCR, was used to amplify TCRbeta CDR3 regions from genomic DNA. In the source study's methods: The number of nucleated cells in each sample was estimated from the amplification of reference gene primers within the assay. To quantify the absolute abundance of each unique TCRbeta CDR3 rearrangement, sequence reads were collapsed and filtered. Productive Simpson clonality was computed per sample as the square root of Simpson's diversity index over productive rearrangements. TCRdb took over this immuneACCESS table, retaining in-frame rearrangements with V and J assigned. Such tables are incomplete; in checked studies, under half of the missing clones stem from an unresolved V gene, and the remainder is unexplained. That table furnishes V, J and clone size, whereas the DNA furnished D and trimming. For this sample there are under 250,000 clones; 84% appear just once. The ten largest clones take up 4.5% to 5.5% of the sample.

This sample was included in a study of blood T cell repertoires in COVID-19 (dated by TCRdb to about 2020). For the study in its entirety: Samples covering the acute and convalescent phases of COVID-19 were provided by collaborators in the United States, Italy and Spain. The material from the prospective study consisted of cDNA or gDNA derived from T cells, B-cell-depleted T cells, or PBMCs. The dataset comprised deeply sampled blood TCRbeta repertoires from subjects exposed to, actively infected with, or recovered from COVID-19. The repertoires were made available in a free public database intended to serve as a resource for research on the immune response to SARS-CoV-2. The samples were drawn from two sources: the first 160 participants of the ongoing ImmuneRACE study, and fewer than 1,500 subjects contributed by 6 global collaborators. The sample metadata nearly always contained a de-identified subject ID, COVID-19 status, age in years and sex. HLA class I and class II types, where available, came from metadata supplied by the sample provider rather than from assay-based typing. General study outcomes and caveats: The quantity of clinical and demographic metadata differed by source and by participant and was supplied without curation.

Samples from volunteer blood donors who had recovered from COVID-19 were contributed by a second Seattle source. Each collaborating institution followed its own protocols to collect whole blood in K2EDTA tubes. Collaborator samples were shipped for TCRbeta analysis as frozen whole blood, isolated PBMCs, or DNA extracted from either sample type. There are 15 amino acids in the CDR3, from cysteine to phenylalanine inclusive. The retained sequence is limited to the CDR3, 45 bases, with the frame set at the first base. Based on the germline V gene (reference sequence), the CDR1 and CDR2 sequences are GTSNPN and SVGIG. Germline trimming amounts to 3 bases on V and 3 bases on J, with 7 as the count of junction bases outside the gene matches.

This chain joins TRBV30 to TRBJ2-3, and 9 bases in between align with TRBD1. The sequence came from a woman aged 60 to 75 who had recovered from COVID-19. Sequenced sample: peripheral blood. The encoded CDR3 is CAWRAGTGLTDTQYF. The sequence in DNA is TGTGCCTGGAGAGCAGGGACAGGGCTTACAGATACGCAGTATTTT.